Detailed here is one TCR beta chain. Its specific antigen is unknown. The junction and the germline gene differ at one end; a read error may be behind it. Library preparation employed RT-PCR. These reads were obtained on an Illumina HiSeq 2500. TCRdb reprocessed the public reads (quality trimming at Q25 with fastp, clone calling with MiXCR) and kept in-frame beta chains. Under each unique CDR3 protein, matching rows form one entry showing the most common genes and DNA. This sample lists fewer than 400,000 distinct CDR3 sequences; roughly 22% were detected once. Clones ranked in the top ten supply roughly a tenth of the sample. The CDR3, cysteine through phenylalanine, is 12 amino acids long. The sequence is cut down to CDR3 DNA, 36 bases in frame from base 1. CDR1 and CDR2, looked up from the germline V gene, are SNHLY and FYNNEI. The data were obtained in a study of response to subunit inactivated influenza vaccine (dated by TCRdb to between 2018 and 2020). Regarding the research as a whole: To follow how T cells responded to a trivalent subunit inactivated influenza vaccine, the researchers relied on deep quantitative profiling of the T cell receptor repertoire.

Study-level results and caveats: It was suggested by the authors that each seasonal influenza vaccination may recruit only a limited number of new T cells.

The chain uses TRBV2 and TRBJ2-5; confidence is insufficient to name the D gene. This clonotype was sampled from a man aged 45 to 70 who received an inactivated influenza vaccine. Donor details come from another sample of the same person, matched by shared clones. The source was PBMCs from blood, collected 21 months after vaccination. The nucleotide sequence is TGTGCCAGCAGAGAAGCTCAAGAGACCCAGTACTTC. This sequence encodes CASREAQETQYF.